This T cell receptor beta chain is from a study of OX40 agonist ivuxolimab in advanced cancers. Study details: Hepatocellular carcinoma, melanoma, renal cell or head and neck cancer occurred in dose-escalation patients. Notes on the study in general: Blood T cells, both CD4+ and CD8+, expanded clonally by week 6 at 0.1 to 3.0 mg/kg. Low clonal expansion, among the lowest seen, marked partial responders at 0.1-3.0 mg/kg.

The CDR3 is made up of 16 amino acids. The V gene lost 0 bases and the J gene lost 4 bases, with 15 bases spanning the gap. Germline-derived CDR1 and CDR2 are SEHNR and FQNEAQ (reference sequence). Sequencing used immunoSEQ multiplex PCR; TCRdb keeps in-frame clones, though not all of them. The table shows fewer than 35,000 clones, with 90% occurring only once. In regard to this clone: Its target is not known.

This chain uses TRBV7-9 with TRBJ1-2, with TRBD1 as a possible D gene (5 bases). The receptor comes from an adult with an advanced solid tumor such as melanoma, head and neck, liver or kidney cancer. The starting material was CD4+ or CD8+ T cells sorted from blood, obtained in a trial of the OX40 agonist ivuxolimab. The CDR3 sequence: CASSLARAESGYGYTF. DNA of the CDR3: TGTGCCAGCAGCTTAGCCAGGGCCGAATCAGGCTATGGCTACACCTTC.